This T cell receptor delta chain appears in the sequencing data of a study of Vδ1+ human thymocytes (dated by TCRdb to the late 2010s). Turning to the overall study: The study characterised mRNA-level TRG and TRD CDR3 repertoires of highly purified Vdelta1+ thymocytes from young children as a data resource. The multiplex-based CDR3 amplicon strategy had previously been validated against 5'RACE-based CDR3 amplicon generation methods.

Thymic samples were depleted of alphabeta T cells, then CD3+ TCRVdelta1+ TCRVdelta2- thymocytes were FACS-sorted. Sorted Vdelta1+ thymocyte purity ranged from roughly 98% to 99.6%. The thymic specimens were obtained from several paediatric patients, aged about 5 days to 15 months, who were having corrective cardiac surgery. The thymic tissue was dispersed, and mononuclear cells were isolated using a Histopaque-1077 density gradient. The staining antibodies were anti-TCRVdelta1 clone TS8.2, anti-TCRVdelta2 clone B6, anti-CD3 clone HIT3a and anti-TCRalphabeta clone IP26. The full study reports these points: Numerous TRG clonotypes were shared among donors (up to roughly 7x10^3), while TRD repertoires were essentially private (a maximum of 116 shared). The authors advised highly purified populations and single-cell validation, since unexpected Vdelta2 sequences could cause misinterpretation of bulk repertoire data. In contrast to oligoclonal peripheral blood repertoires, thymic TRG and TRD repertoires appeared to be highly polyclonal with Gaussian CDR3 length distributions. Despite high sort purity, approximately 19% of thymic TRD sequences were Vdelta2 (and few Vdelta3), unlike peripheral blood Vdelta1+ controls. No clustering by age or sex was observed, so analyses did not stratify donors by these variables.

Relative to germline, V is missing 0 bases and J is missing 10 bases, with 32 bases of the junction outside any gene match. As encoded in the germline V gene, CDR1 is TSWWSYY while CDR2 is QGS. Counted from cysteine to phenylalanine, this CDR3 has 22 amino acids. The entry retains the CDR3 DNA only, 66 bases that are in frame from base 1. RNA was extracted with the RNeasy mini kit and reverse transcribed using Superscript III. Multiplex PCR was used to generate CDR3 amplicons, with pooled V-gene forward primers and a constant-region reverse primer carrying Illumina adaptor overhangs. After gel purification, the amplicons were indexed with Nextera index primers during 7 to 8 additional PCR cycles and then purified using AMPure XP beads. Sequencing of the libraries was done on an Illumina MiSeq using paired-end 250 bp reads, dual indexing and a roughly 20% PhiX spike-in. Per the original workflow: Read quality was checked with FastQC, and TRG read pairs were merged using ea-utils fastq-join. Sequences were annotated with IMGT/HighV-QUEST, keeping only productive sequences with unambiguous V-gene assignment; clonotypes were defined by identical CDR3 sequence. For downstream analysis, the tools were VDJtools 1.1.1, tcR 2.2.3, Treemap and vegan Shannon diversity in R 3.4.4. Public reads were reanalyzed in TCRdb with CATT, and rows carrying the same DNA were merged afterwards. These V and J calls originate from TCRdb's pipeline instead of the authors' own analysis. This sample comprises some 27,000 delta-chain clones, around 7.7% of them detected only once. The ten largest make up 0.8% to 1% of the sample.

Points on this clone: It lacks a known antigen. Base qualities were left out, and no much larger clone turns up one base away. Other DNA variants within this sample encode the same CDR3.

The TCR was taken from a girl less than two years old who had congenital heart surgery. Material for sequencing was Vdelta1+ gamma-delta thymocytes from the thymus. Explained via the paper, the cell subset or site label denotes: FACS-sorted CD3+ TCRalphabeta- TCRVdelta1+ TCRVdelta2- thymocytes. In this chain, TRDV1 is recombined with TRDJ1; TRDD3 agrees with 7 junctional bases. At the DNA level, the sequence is TGTGCTCTTGGGGAACTAGTCCCGGTTAGTCCCGTACTGGGGATGTACCCGGGGGGACTCATCTTT. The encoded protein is CALGELVPVSPVLGMYPGGLIF.